The TCR beta chain described here comes from a study of identical twins (dated by TCRdb to the mid-2010s). Study-level background: To test whether fetal clonotypes persist, this study deep-sequenced TCR alpha and beta repertoires from monozygotic twins, from unrelated adults of various ages, and from cord blood. To rule out contamination, replicate twin experiments were performed at different times with different library preparation protocols. Study-wide findings and limitations: Out-of-frame TCR alpha sequences shared between twins showed an excess of low generation-probability sequences compared with coincidental sharing between unrelated individuals. Invariant T cells such as MAIT and iNKT could partly confound zero-insertion analyses, although diverse VJ usage argued against such confounding for most clonotypes. In monozygotic twins, recombination models systematically underestimated out-of-frame TCR alpha sharing, but the models matched the sharing seen between unrelated individuals. Abundant cord blood beta clonotypes had fewer insertions, young adult naive repertoires showed a similar but weaker trend, and memory repertoires showed no such trend. A weaker excess of twin sharing was found in beta out-of-frame sequences because the signal-to-noise ratio was lowered by fewer shared sequences. Because the same donors could not be followed over many years, conclusions were based on cross-sectional statistical analysis.

Only healthy Caucasian donors were included. Three unrelated non-twin adults were also sequenced: a male aged 18 to 30, a male aged 50 to 59 and a female aged 50 to 59. Miltenyi CD45RO+ enrichment and human naive T-cell isolation kits were used to isolate memory (CD45RO+) and naive T cells from PBMC. The library was obtained by 5' RACE. The data were produced on an Illumina HiSeq 2000. A universal primer binding site was added through template switching, and the final cDNA carried a unique molecular identifier so that TCR cDNA molecules could be counted accurately. Specific primers in the conserved constant-segment region were used to synthesize first-strand cDNA for the TCR alpha and beta chains. To control for contamination, each cDNA library was double barcoded with a SMART-Mk sample barcode plus Illumina barcodes. Two successive PCR steps introduced TruSeq adapter sequences along with Illumina sample barcodes. Sequencing of the TCR alpha and beta cDNA libraries was done on the Illumina HiSeq platform using custom primers. Per the original workflow: Unique molecular identifiers were extracted from raw reads with MiGEC, and CDR3 positions were determined with MiXCR. For each individual, recombination models were inferred using an EM algorithm with the repgenHMM and IGoR tools. Shared clonotypes were analyzed with the tcR package in R, and sharing was normalized by the product of cloneset sizes. Out-of-frame nonproductive sequences were analyzed to study raw recombination free of thymic and clonal selection effects. Clones were called with MiXCR by TCRdb after fastp trimmed the public reads at Q25, and only in-frame beta chains were retained. One record per CDR3 amino acid sequence lists the most common genes and DNA. These V and J calls rely on TCRdb rather than the paper's analysis. The sample table shows approximately 700,000 distinct CDR3 sequences, and approximately 6% are seen once. About 2% of the sample lies in the top ten.

With respect to this clonotype: The antigen it recognizes is unknown. Relative to the germline gene, one junction end is altered; a read error may explain this.

Its CDR3 holds 13 amino acids, cysteine through phenylalanine. Only the CDR3 part of the read is kept: 39 bases, read in frame from the first base. CDR1 and CDR2 are read off the germline V gene as KGHSH and LQKENI. The TCR sequence derives from a man aged 18 to 30 in good health. The V and J genes are TRBV18 and TRBJ2-1; TRBD2 is possibly the D segment (7 matching bases). Source material: naive T cells sorted from blood. Taken with the paper, the label for cell subset or site translates to: cells isolated with a human naive T-cell isolation kit. The nucleotide sequence reads TGTGCCAGCTCTATCTCGGGGGGCGATGAGCGGTTCTTC. This gives the protein CASSISGGDERFF.